These T cell receptor beta chains were read from a single sample in a study of shared clonotypes between healthy human individuals. Clones were sequenced by immunoSEQ multiplex PCR, and TCRdb holds only the in-frame ones, with some missing. The table records approximately 2.5 million clones, over 85% of them present only once. Sequenced input: naive CD4+ T cells from PBMCs. The receptors were sampled from a young man in good health. Some clones in this sample may be carry-over from other donors' samples. The CDR3 runs from the conserved cysteine through the conserved F or W. The D gene is left open where the match is weak. A row's size may be missing; if present it is once, few, many or a size class.

CDR3 length: 15; clone size: .; D gene: TRBD2; V gene: TRBV19; J gene: TRBJ2-5; CDR3 protein: CASSHSGGRRETQYF; CDR3 DNA: TGTGCCAGTAGCCATAGCGGGGGTCGGCGAGAGACCCAGTACTTC
CDR3 length: 13; clone size: once; D gene: .; V gene: TRBV7-3; J gene: TRBJ1-2; CDR3 protein: CASSLIQGSFLAF; CDR3 DNA: TGTGCCAGCAGCTTGATTCAGGGTAGCTTTTTGGCCTTC
CDR3 length: 15; clone size: .; D gene: .; V gene: TRBV21-1; J gene: TRBJ1-2; CDR3 protein: CASSKVAQPGYGYTF; CDR3 DNA: TGTGCCAGCAGCAAAGTAGCGCAACCTGGCTATGGCTACACCTTC
CDR3 length: 15; clone size: .; D gene: TRBD2; V gene: TRBV6-5; J gene: TRBJ2-7; CDR3 protein: CASSPPLAGDIEQYF; CDR3 DNA: TGTGCCAGCAGTCCCCCCCTAGCGGGAGATATCGAGCAGTACTTC
CDR3 length: 13; clone size: .; D gene: .; V gene: TRBV9; J gene: TRBJ2-1; CDR3 protein: CASIAPGDDEQFF; CDR3 DNA: TGTGCCAGCATAGCCCCCGGGGACGATGAGCAGTTCTTC
CDR3 length: 16; clone size: .; D gene: TRBD2; V gene: TRBV19; J gene: TRBJ2-1; CDR3 protein: CASSIGRLAAYNEQFF; CDR3 DNA: TGTGCCAGTAGTATAGGGAGGCTAGCGGCCTACAATGAGCAGTTCTTC
CDR3 length: 12; clone size: .; D gene: .; V gene: TRBV12-5; J gene: TRBJ1-1; CDR3 protein: CASGLVNSQAFF; CDR3 DNA: TGTGCTAGTGGTTTGGTAAACAGTCAAGCTTTCTTT
CDR3 length: 12; clone size: .; D gene: .; V gene: TRBV28; J gene: TRBJ2-7; CDR3 protein: CASAAAPYEQYF; CDR3 DNA: TGTGCCAGCGCGGCTGCACCTTACGAGCAGTACTTC
CDR3 length: 17; clone size: .; D gene: TRBD1; V gene: TRBV5-1; J gene: TRBJ1-1; CDR3 protein: CASSLWGIGQGRTEAFF; CDR3 DNA: TGCGCCAGCAGCTTGTGGGGTATTGGACAGGGAAGGACTGAAGCTTTCTTT
CDR3 length: 16; clone size: once; D gene: .; V gene: TRBV7-8; J gene: TRBJ1-5; CDR3 protein: CASGSVALGGNQPQHF; CDR3 DNA: TGTGCCAGCGGCTCCGTGGCCTTGGGGGGTAATCAGCCCCAGCATTTT
CDR3 length: 16; clone size: .; D gene: TRBD2; V gene: TRBV4-2; J gene: TRBJ2-1; CDR3 protein: CASSRLAGGPRNEQFF; CDR3 DNA: TGTGCCAGCAGCCGGTTAGCGGGAGGGCCTAGGAATGAGCAGTTCTTC
CDR3 length: 14; clone size: .; D gene: .; V gene: TRBV5-5; J gene: TRBJ2-7; CDR3 protein: CASSRTVSSYEQYF; CDR3 DNA: TGTGCCAGCAGCCGGACAGTGAGCTCCTACGAGCAGTACTTC
CDR3 length: 18; clone size: .; D gene: TRBD1; V gene: TRBV2; J gene: TRBJ2-2; CDR3 protein: CASSGRGGQGSNTGELFF; CDR3 DNA: TGTGCCAGCAGTGGCCGCGGCGGACAGGGTTCGAACACCGGGGAGCTGTTTTTT
CDR3 length: 14; clone size: .; D gene: TRBD1; V gene: TRBV12-5; J gene: TRBJ1-1; CDR3 protein: CASGWGQPNTEAFF; CDR3 DNA: TGTGCTAGTGGTTGGGGACAGCCTAACACTGAAGCTTTCTTT
CDR3 length: 16; clone size: .; D gene: TRBD1; V gene: TRBV28; J gene: TRBJ1-5; CDR3 protein: CASSAGDRGGNQPQHF; CDR3 DNA: TGTGCCAGCAGCGCCGGGGACAGGGGGGGCAATCAGCCCCAGCATTTT
CDR3 length: 15; clone size: .; D gene: .; V gene: TRBV9; J gene: TRBJ2-7; CDR3 protein: CASSAGEPASYEQYF; CDR3 DNA: TGTGCCAGCAGCGCTGGGGAACCTGCCTCCTACGAGCAGTACTTC
CDR3 length: 18; clone size: .; D gene: TRBD2; V gene: TRBV4-1; J gene: TRBJ2-5; CDR3 protein: CASSLRTSGRALRETQYF; CDR3 DNA: TGCGCCAGCAGCCTCCGGACTAGCGGGAGGGCCCTTAGAGAGACCCAGTACTTC
CDR3 length: 15; clone size: .; D gene: .; V gene: TRBV6-5; J gene: TRBJ2-2; CDR3 protein: CASTYRTANTGELFF; CDR3 DNA: TGTGCCAGCACCTATAGGACGGCGAACACCGGGGAGCTGTTTTTT
CDR3 length: 16; clone size: .; D gene: .; V gene: TRBV5-1; J gene: TRBJ2-7; CDR3 protein: CASSPPDFSGGYEQYF; CDR3 DNA: TGCGCCAGCAGCCCACCCGACTTTTCCGGGGGCTACGAGCAGTACTTC
CDR3 length: 15; clone size: .; D gene: TRBD1; V gene: TRBV30; J gene: TRBJ1-3; CDR3 protein: CAWRGGTDSGNTIYF; CDR3 DNA: TGTGCCTGGAGGGGAGGGACAGACTCTGGAAACACCATATATTTT
CDR3 length: 17; clone size: once; D gene: .; V gene: TRBV28; J gene: TRBJ2-6; CDR3 protein: CASSLGVTRTGANVLTF; CDR3 DNA: TGTGCCAGCAGTTTGGGCGTTACCCGAACTGGGGCCAACGTCCTGACTTTC
CDR3 length: 13; clone size: once; D gene: TRBD1; V gene: TRBV6-6; J gene: TRBJ1-2; CDR3 protein: CATQLQGKLGYTF; CDR3 DNA: TGTGCCACCCAATTACAGGGGAAGTTAGGCTACACCTTC
CDR3 length: 18; clone size: .; D gene: TRBD1; V gene: TRBV9; J gene: TRBJ2-2; CDR3 protein: CASSASLRTGRYTGELFF; CDR3 DNA: TGTGCCAGCAGCGCCAGCCTTCGGACAGGTCGATACACCGGGGAGCTGTTTTTT
CDR3 length: 17; clone size: once; D gene: .; V gene: TRBV15; J gene: TRBJ1-5; CDR3 protein: CATSRPGTPGPNQPQHF; CDR3 DNA: TGTGCCACCAGCAGGCCTGGGACCCCAGGTCCCAATCAGCCCCAGCATTTT
CDR3 length: 16; clone size: .; D gene: TRBD2; V gene: TRBV10-1; J gene: TRBJ2-1; CDR3 protein: CASSESTSAGWNEQFF; CDR3 DNA: TGCGCCAGCAGTGAGTCGACTAGCGCGGGATGGAATGAGCAGTTCTTC
CDR3 length: 13; clone size: .; D gene: .; V gene: TRBV6-5; J gene: TRBJ1-1; CDR3 protein: CASSSSLNTEAFF; CDR3 DNA: TGTGCCAGCAGTTCCTCATTGAACACTGAAGCTTTCTTT
CDR3 length: 16; clone size: .; D gene: TRBD2; V gene: TRBV7-2; J gene: TRBJ2-7; CDR3 protein: CASSLTSGKLSYEQYF; CDR3 DNA: TGTGCCAGCAGCTTGACTAGCGGTAAACTCTCCTACGAGCAGTACTTC
CDR3 length: 10; clone size: .; D gene: .; V gene: TRBV19; J gene: TRBJ2-7; CDR3 protein: CAMTPSEQYF; CDR3 DNA: TGTGCCATGACCCCCTCCGAGCAGTACTTC
CDR3 length: 12; clone size: few; D gene: .; V gene: TRBV5-1; J gene: TRBJ2-7; CDR3 protein: CASSLGTYEQYF; CDR3 DNA: TGCGCCAGCAGCTTGGGGACCTACGAGCAGTACTTC
CDR3 length: 15; clone size: .; D gene: TRBD2; V gene: TRBV5-1; J gene: TRBJ2-3; CDR3 protein: CASSLEGLAVDTQYF; CDR3 DNA: TGCGCCAGCAGCTTGGAGGGGCTAGCGGTAGATACGCAGTATTTT
CDR3 length: 12; clone size: once; D gene: .; V gene: TRBV28; J gene: TRBJ2-5; CDR3 protein: CASSPRHETQYF; CDR3 DNA: TGTGCCAGCAGTCCCCGTCACGAGACCCAGTACTTC
CDR3 length: 13; clone size: once; D gene: .; V gene: TRBV2; J gene: TRBJ2-5; CDR3 protein: CASNFRVQETQYF; CDR3 DNA: TGTGCCAGCAATTTTCGAGTCCAAGAGACCCAGTACTTC
CDR3 length: 14; clone size: .; D gene: .; V gene: TRBV7-9; J gene: TRBJ1-1; CDR3 protein: CASSFAREGTEAFF; CDR3 DNA: TGTGCCAGCAGCTTTGCGAGGGAGGGTACTGAAGCTTTCTTT
CDR3 length: 14; clone size: .; D gene: .; V gene: TRBV6-4; J gene: TRBJ2-2; CDR3 protein: CASKLDFGSGELFF; CDR3 DNA: TGTGCCAGCAAGCTCGATTTTGGCTCCGGGGAGCTGTTTTTT
CDR3 length: 17; clone size: .; D gene: TRBD1; V gene: TRBV5-1; J gene: TRBJ2-5; CDR3 protein: CASRHGTGGSYQETQYF; CDR3 DNA: TGCGCCAGCAGGCACGGCACAGGGGGTTCGTACCAAGAGACCCAGTACTTC
CDR3 length: 11; clone size: .; D gene: .; V gene: TRBV7-3; J gene: TRBJ2-7; CDR3 protein: CASSLSGEQYF; CDR3 DNA: TGTGCCAGCAGCTTATCAGGGGAGCAGTACTTC
CDR3 length: 15; clone size: .; D gene: TRBD1; V gene: TRBV28; J gene: TRBJ1-4; CDR3 protein: CASSAQQGGVEKLFF; CDR3 DNA: TGTGCCAGCAGTGCACAACAGGGGGGGGTTGAAAAACTGTTTTTT
CDR3 length: 15; clone size: .; D gene: .; V gene: TRBV7-2; J gene: TRBJ2-5; CDR3 protein: CASSLVGRGEETQYF; CDR3 DNA: TGTGCCAGCAGCTTAGTGGGCAGAGGAGAAGAGACCCAGTACTTC
CDR3 length: 15; clone size: .; D gene: .; V gene: TRBV5-4; J gene: TRBJ1-5; CDR3 protein: CASSLGTGTNQPQHF; CDR3 DNA: TGTGCCAGCAGCTTGGGGACGGGGACCAATCAGCCCCAGCATTTT
CDR3 length: 13; clone size: .; D gene: .; V gene: TRBV13; J gene: TRBJ2-1; CDR3 protein: CASSTNPNNEQFF; CDR3 DNA: TGTGCCAGCAGCACGAATCCAAACAATGAGCAGTTCTTC
CDR3 length: 15; clone size: .; D gene: TRBD1; V gene: TRBV7-9; J gene: TRBJ2-3; CDR3 protein: CASSFETGGTDTQYF; CDR3 DNA: TGTGCCAGCAGCTTTGAGACAGGGGGCACAGATACGCAGTATTTT
CDR3 length: 17; clone size: .; D gene: .; V gene: TRBV5-1; J gene: TRBJ2-2; CDR3 protein: CASSLMGQNRDTGELFF; CDR3 DNA: TGCGCCAGCAGCTTAATGGGACAAAACCGGGACACCGGGGAGCTGTTTTTT
CDR3 length: 16; clone size: .; D gene: .; V gene: TRBV27; J gene: TRBJ2-2; CDR3 protein: CASSYFRGANTGELFF; CDR3 DNA: TGTGCCAGCAGTTACTTTCGGGGAGCGAACACCGGGGAGCTGTTTTTT
CDR3 length: 13; clone size: .; D gene: .; V gene: TRBV6-5; J gene: TRBJ1-5; CDR3 protein: CASSYQRGGPQHF; CDR3 DNA: TGTGCCAGCAGTTACCAGAGGGGGGGGCCCCAGCATTTT
CDR3 length: 15; clone size: .; D gene: .; V gene: TRBV6-5; J gene: TRBJ1-5; CDR3 protein: CASSPDRMSNQPQHF; CDR3 DNA: TGTGCCAGCAGCCCCGACAGGATGAGCAATCAGCCCCAGCATTTT
CDR3 length: 15; clone size: .; D gene: .; V gene: TRBV7-2; J gene: TRBJ1-1; CDR3 protein: CASSLDLQVNTEAFF; CDR3 DNA: TGTGCCAGCAGCTTAGACTTACAGGTGAACACTGAAGCTTTCTTT
CDR3 length: 14; clone size: .; D gene: .; V gene: TRBV18; J gene: TRBJ1-1; CDR3 protein: CASSSSGGITEAFF; CDR3 DNA: TGTGCCAGCTCCAGCTCCGGGGGAATCACTGAAGCTTTCTTT
CDR3 length: 14; clone size: .; D gene: .; V gene: TRBV18; J gene: TRBJ2-7; CDR3 protein: CASSPPSSAYEQYF; CDR3 DNA: TGTGCCAGCTCACCACCCAGTTCGGCCTACGAGCAGTACTTC
CDR3 length: 12; clone size: .; D gene: .; V gene: TRBV9; J gene: TRBJ1-4; CDR3 protein: CASSGPWGKLFF; CDR3 DNA: TGTGCCAGCAGCGGACCGTGGGGGAAACTGTTTTTT
CDR3 length: 14; clone size: .; D gene: TRBD2; V gene: TRBV2; J gene: TRBJ2-1; CDR3 protein: CASSVGSGTDEQFF; CDR3 DNA: TGTGCCAGCAGTGTGGGTAGCGGGACTGATGAGCAGTTCTTC
CDR3 length: 16; clone size: .; D gene: TRBD2; V gene: TRBV28; J gene: TRBJ2-2; CDR3 protein: CASSPGTSGNTGELFF; CDR3 DNA: TGTGCCAGCAGCCCCGGGACTAGCGGGAACACCGGGGAGCTGTTTTTT
CDR3 length: 16; clone size: .; D gene: .; V gene: TRBV27; J gene: TRBJ1-5; CDR3 protein: CASRMRGVGSNQPQHF; CDR3 DNA: TGTGCCAGCAGGATGCGAGGGGTCGGGAGCAATCAGCCCCAGCATTTT
CDR3 length: 15; clone size: .; D gene: TRBD1; V gene: TRBV28; J gene: TRBJ2-1; CDR3 protein: CASSHDRGPINEQFF; CDR3 DNA: TGTGCCAGCAGTCACGACAGGGGACCTATCAATGAGCAGTTCTTC
CDR3 length: 17; clone size: .; D gene: .; V gene: TRBV4-3; J gene: TRBJ2-2; CDR3 protein: CASSSLGLTSNTGELFF; CDR3 DNA: TGCGCCAGCAGCTCCCTGGGACTCACAAGTAACACCGGGGAGCTGTTTTTT
CDR3 length: 12; clone size: .; D gene: .; V gene: TRBV6-6; J gene: TRBJ1-2; CDR3 protein: CASAAGALGYTF; CDR3 DNA: TGTGCCAGCGCCGCGGGGGCGCTTGGCTACACCTTC
CDR3 length: 14; clone size: .; D gene: .; V gene: TRBV28; J gene: TRBJ2-7; CDR3 protein: CASRDSVRPGEQYF; CDR3 DNA: TGTGCCAGCAGGGACTCGGTCAGGCCTGGCGAGCAGTACTTC
CDR3 length: 14; clone size: .; D gene: .; V gene: TRBV19; J gene: TRBJ2-7; CDR3 protein: CASSKGGSRNEQYF; CDR3 DNA: TGTGCCAGTAGTAAGGGGGGCAGTAGGAACGAGCAGTACTTC
CDR3 length: 14; clone size: .; D gene: .; V gene: TRBV28; J gene: TRBJ2-7; CDR3 protein: CASSPWGGFGEQYF; CDR3 DNA: TGTGCCAGCAGCCCTTGGGGAGGATTTGGCGAGCAGTACTTC
CDR3 length: 15; clone size: .; D gene: .; V gene: TRBV15; J gene: TRBJ2-3; CDR3 protein: CATTRTPGGTDTQYF; CDR3 DNA: TGTGCCACCACCAGAACCCCGGGTGGCACAGATACGCAGTATTTT
CDR3 length: 13; clone size: .; D gene: .; V gene: TRBV2; J gene: TRBJ2-2; CDR3 protein: CASSWQGTGELFF; CDR3 DNA: TGTGCCAGCTCCTGGCAGGGCACCGGGGAGCTGTTTTTT